This T cell receptor beta chain was captured in a study of blood T cell repertoires in COVID-19. TCRdb's table, derived via immunoSEQ multiplex PCR, lists solely in-frame clones and lacks some. The table records approximately 250,000 clones, approximately 90% of them present only once. The CDR3 is made up of 15 amino acids. The V and J ends lost 4 bases and 8 bases, in that order; junction bases with no gene match: 10. The germline V gene has CDR1 LNHDA and CDR2 SQIVND (reference sequence). This clone has just one count. The material sequenced was PBMCs or T cells enriched from blood (not recorded which). The chain recombines TRBV19 with TRBJ1-1; 10 bases match TRBD1. This TCR was sampled from a woman younger than 45 who had recovered from COVID-19. The CDR3 region is CASSNPGTGDAEAFF. As DNA, the CDR3 is TGTGCCAGTAGTAACCCCGGGACAGGGGACGCCGAAGCTTTCTTT.